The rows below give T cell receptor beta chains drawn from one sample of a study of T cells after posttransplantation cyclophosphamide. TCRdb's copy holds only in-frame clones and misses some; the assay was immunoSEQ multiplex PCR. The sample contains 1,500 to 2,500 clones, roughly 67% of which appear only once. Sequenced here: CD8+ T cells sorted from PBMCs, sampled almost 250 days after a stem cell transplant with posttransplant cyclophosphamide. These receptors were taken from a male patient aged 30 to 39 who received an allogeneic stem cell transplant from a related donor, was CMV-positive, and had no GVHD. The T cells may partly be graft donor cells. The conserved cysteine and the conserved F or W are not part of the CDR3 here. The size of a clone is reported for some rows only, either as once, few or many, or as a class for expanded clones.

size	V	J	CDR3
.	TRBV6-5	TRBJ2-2	ASDSSGGSTGELF
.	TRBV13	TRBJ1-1	ASSLGGGTEAF
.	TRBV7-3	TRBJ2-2	ASSRFGTDITGELF
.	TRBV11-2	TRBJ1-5	ASSLWERQPQH
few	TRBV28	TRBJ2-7	ASSPRPGLAGGFSYEQY
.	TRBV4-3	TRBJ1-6	ASSLSFGILH
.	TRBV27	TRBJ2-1	ASSLSSGFNEQF
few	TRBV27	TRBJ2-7	ASSLSNRGFREQY
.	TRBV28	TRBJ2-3	ASSRLREGDTQY
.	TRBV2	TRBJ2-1	AREVKRLAGGPSYNEQF
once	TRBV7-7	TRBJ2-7	ASSFSGTGGFAYEQY